What follows describes a single T cell receptor (beta chain). This specimen belongs to a study of blood T cell repertoires in COVID-19. Assay used: immunoSEQ multiplex PCR; TCRdb lists only in-frame clones, some missing. The repertoire consists of approximately 260,000 clones, with approximately 91% occurring once and the leading ten covering approximately 2.2%. The length of the CDR3 is 15 residues. Germline-derived CDR1 and CDR2 are SEHNR and FQNEAQ (reference sequence). V was clipped by 1 base and J by 8 bases, with 17 bases between them. The receptor was isolated from a woman aged 40 to 50 who had recovered from COVID-19. Sequencing was performed on peripheral blood. The chain uses TRBV7-9 and TRBJ1-2; D is perhaps TRBD1 (5 bases). CDR3 sequence reads: CASSLEVGRAGGYTF. CDR3 DNA sequence: TGTGCCAGCAGCTTAGAAGTGGGCAGGGCTGGAGGCTACACCTTC.